These 7 T cell receptor beta chains came from one sample sequenced in a study of T-cell memory formation after mild COVID-19. MiXCR was run by TCRdb on the 5' RACE reads, yielding one entry per CDR3 protein. This sample has roughly 130,000 distinct CDR3 sequences; about a sixth occur once, and the top ten carry approximately 5%. The sequencing sample was made of PBMCs or a T cell subset sorted from them (not recorded which). These receptors all stem from a man between 18 and 29 years old who had mild COVID-19 (a few samples of this study predate the infection). Cell type and time point are not known.

This clonotype was seen more than once but under ten times. CDR3 DNA sequence: TGTGCCAGCGGCAGGGGGCTGGGCACTGAAGCTTTCTTT. Encoded protein: CASGRGLGTEAFF. The chain carries TRBV6-5 and TRBJ1-1; 8 bases align to TRBD1. Germline CDR1 is MNHEY and CDR2 is SVGAGI. The CDR3 has 13 amino acids. Germline trimming cut 8 bases from V and 4 bases from J; bases unmatched to any gene: 6.

This clonotype was seen a handful of times. The genes are TRBV5-1 and TRBJ2-7, with D possibly TRBD1 on 5 matching bases. Germline V lookup: CDR1 SGHRS, CDR2 YFSETQ. CDR3 length equals 14 residues. Here the CDR3 reads CASSLGQGSSEQYV. CDR3 nucleotide sequence: TGCGCCAGCAGCTTGGGTCAGGGATCCTCCGAGCAGTACGTC.

A word on this clonotype: A junction end diverges from the germline sequence, so it may reflect a read error. The rearrangement uses TRBV6-2 or TRBV6-3 and TRBJ2-7, with D perhaps being TRBD1 or TRBD2 (5 bases each). The CDR3 runs to 15 residues. Germline CDR1 reads MNHEY; CDR2 reads SVGEGT. The CDR3 DNA reads as TGTCCCAGCAGTAACCGGGACCGAGACTGGTACGAGCAGTACTTC. This sequence encodes CPSSNRDRDWYEQYF.

The chain couples TRBV7-2 to TRBJ2-2; TRBD2 might be the D (5 bases). The CDR3 consists of 15 residues. The V and J ends lost 3 bases and 6 bases respectively, with 14 bases between them. Germline V CDR1 and CDR2: SGHTA, FQGNSA. The CDR3 protein is CASSLSSSRAGELFF. The CDR3 coding sequence is TGTGCCAGCAGCTTGAGCTCGTCGAGGGCCGGGGAGCTGTTTTTT.

The gene calls are TRBV5-1 and TRBJ1-2; the D is unclear. Trimming took off 3 bases at V and 5 bases at J, with 8 bases between the two ends. CDR1 SGHRS and CDR2 YFSETQ come from the germline V gene. The CDR3 sequence is 12 residues long. The CDR3 region is CASSSAAYGYTF. The CDR3 DNA follows: TGCGCCAGCAGCTCAGCAGCGTATGGCTACACCTTC.

This clonotype has only a few counts. V is TRBV5-1 and J is TRBJ2-7; D possibly uses TRBD1 or TRBD2 (5 bases each). Trimming cost V 2 bases and J 2 bases, with 14 bases left between them. The CDR3 is 15 residues long. Looked up from germline, CDR1 is SGHRS and CDR2 is YFSETQ. CDR3 DNA sequence: TGCGCCAGCAGCTTAGGGGACGGACGGGCCTACGAGCAGTACTTC. Its protein is CASSLGDGRAYEQYF.

In this sample, this clonotype turned up a few times. The chain is built from TRBV11-2 and TRBJ2-1, with 9 nucleotides matching TRBD1. V was pared by 3 bases and J by 3 bases, with 0 bases of the junction left unmatched. Germline V gene sequence: CDR1 SGHAT, CDR2 FQNNGV. The CDR3 is 14 residues long. In DNA form, the CDR3 reads TGTGCCAGCAGCTTGACAGGGGGCTACAATGAGCAGTTCTTC. Translating it yields CASSLTGGYNEQFF.